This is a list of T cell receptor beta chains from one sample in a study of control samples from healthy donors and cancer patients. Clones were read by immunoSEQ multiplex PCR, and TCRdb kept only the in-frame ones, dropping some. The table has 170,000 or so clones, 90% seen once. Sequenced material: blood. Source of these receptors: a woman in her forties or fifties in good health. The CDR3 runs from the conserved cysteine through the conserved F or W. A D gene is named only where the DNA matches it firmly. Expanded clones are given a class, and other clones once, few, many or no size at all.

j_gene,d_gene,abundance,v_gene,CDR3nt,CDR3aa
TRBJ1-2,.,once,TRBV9,TGTGCCAGCAGCGGACAGTATGGCTACACCTTC,CASSGQYGYTF
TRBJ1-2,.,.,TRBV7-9,TGTGCCAGCAGCCTCAAACGCAGGGGCCCTTTTGGCTACACCTTC,CASSLKRRGPFGYTF
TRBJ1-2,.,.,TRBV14,TGTGCCAGCAGCCAAGACAGGAACTATGGCTACACCTTC,CASSQDRNYGYTF
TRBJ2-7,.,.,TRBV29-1,TGCAGCGTTGAAGTATTAGGGACCCACGAGCAGTACTTC,CSVEVLGTHEQYF
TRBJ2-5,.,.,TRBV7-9,TGTGCCAGCAGCCCGCGAGGGGAGACCCAGTACTTC,CASSPRGETQYF
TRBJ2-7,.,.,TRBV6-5,TGTGCCAGCAGTTACGACAGCTCCTACGAGCAGTACTTC,CASSYDSSYEQYF
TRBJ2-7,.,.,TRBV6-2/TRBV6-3,TGTGCCAGCAGCCAGGGGGGGACCTACGAGCAGTACTTC,CASSQGGTYEQYF
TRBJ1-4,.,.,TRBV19,TGTGCCAGTAAGGGTGGGACGCCTAATGAAAAACTGTTTTTT,CASKGGTPNEKLFF
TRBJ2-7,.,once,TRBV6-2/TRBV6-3,TGTGCCAGCAGTTACGGGACTCTTTCCTACGAGCAGTACTTC,CASSYGTLSYEQYF
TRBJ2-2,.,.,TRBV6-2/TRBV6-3,TGTGCCAGCAGTTCCCCCCCCGGGCCCGGGGAGCTGTTTTTT,CASSSPPGPGELFF
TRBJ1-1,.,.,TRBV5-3,TGTGCCAGAAGCTCTAGACCGGGGGCGATGAACACTGAAGCTTTCTTT,CARSSRPGAMNTEAFF
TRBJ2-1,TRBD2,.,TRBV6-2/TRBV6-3,TGTGCCAGCAGCCCGACTAGCGGGCCCCACAATGAGCAGTTCTTC,CASSPTSGPHNEQFF
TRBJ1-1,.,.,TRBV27,TGTGCCAGCGGCCGGGGGCTGACTGAAGCTTTCTTT,CASGRGLTEAFF
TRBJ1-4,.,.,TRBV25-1,TGTGCCGTCTGGGGTAATGAAAAACTGTTTTTT,CAVWGNEKLFF
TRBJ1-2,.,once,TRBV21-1,TGTGCCAGCAGCAAAGCGCTAGGGGGCTACACCTTC,CASSKALGGYTF
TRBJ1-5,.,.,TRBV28,TGTGCCAGCAGTACGGGGGACTGGCGGCCCCAGCATTTT,CASSTGDWRPQHF
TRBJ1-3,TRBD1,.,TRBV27,TGTGCCAGCAGACCAACGACAGGGAATAGGCTCTCTGGAAACACCATATATTTT,CASRPTTGNRLSGNTIYF
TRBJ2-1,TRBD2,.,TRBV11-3,TGTGCCAGCAGCTTAGGGTCAGTAGCGGGAGTCGATGAGCAGTTCTTC,CASSLGSVAGVDEQFF
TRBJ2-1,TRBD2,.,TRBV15,TGTGCCACCAGCGGACTAGCGAGGTACAATGAGCAGTTCTTC,CATSGLARYNEQFF
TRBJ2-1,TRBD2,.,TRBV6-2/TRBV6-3,TGTGCCAGCAGTTACCGGGGGGGGACTAGTATAACAGTCAATGAGCAGCTCTTC,CASSYRGGTSITVNEQLF
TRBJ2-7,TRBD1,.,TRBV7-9,TGTGCCAGCAGCCCTCAACCGAGGACAGGGGTCCACTACGAGCAGTACTTC,CASSPQPRTGVHYEQYF
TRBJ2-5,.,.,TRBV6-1,TGTGCCAGCAGTGAAGGGGGCGAGGCGGGTACCCAGTACTTC,CASSEGGEAGTQYF
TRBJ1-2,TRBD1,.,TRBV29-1,TGCAGCGTTGAGAGGGCAGGGGGCGATGGCTACACCTTC,CSVERAGGDGYTF
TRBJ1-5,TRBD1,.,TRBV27,TGTGCCAGCAGCCAGTCCAGGGGGGGGCAGCCCCAGCATTTT,CASSQSRGGQPQHF
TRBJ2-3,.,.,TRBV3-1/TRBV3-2,TGTGCCAGCAGCCAACCTGAAGGGAGAGGCGATACGCAGTATTTT,CASSQPEGRGDTQYF
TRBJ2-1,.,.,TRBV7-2,TGTGCCAGCAGCTTAGCGGTTAGGGGGGGTCCTGAGACCTACAATGAGCAGTTCTTC,CASSLAVRGGPETYNEQFF
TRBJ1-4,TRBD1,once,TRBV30,TGTGCCTGGAGTGCCAAAGGACAGGGGGACGGAAAACTGTTTTTT,CAWSAKGQGDGKLFF
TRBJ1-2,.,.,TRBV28,TGTGCCAGCAGTACTACAGGGTATGGCTACACCTTC,CASSTTGYGYTF
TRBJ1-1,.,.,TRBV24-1,TGTGCCACCAGTGATTTGCTAGGAGAAGCTTTCTTT,CATSDLLGEAFF